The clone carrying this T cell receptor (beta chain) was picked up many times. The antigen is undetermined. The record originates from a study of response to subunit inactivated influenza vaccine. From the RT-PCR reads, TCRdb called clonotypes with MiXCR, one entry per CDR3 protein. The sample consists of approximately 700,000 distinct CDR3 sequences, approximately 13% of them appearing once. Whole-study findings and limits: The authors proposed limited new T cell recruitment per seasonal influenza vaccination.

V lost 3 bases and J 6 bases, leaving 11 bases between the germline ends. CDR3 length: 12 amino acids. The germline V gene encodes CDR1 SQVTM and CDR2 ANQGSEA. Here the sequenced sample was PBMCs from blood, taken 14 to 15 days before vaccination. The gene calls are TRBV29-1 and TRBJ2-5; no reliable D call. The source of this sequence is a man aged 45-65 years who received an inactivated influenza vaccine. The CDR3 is CSVDGPLQTQYF. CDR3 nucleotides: TGCAGCGTTGATGGGCCTCTCCAGACCCAGTACTTC.